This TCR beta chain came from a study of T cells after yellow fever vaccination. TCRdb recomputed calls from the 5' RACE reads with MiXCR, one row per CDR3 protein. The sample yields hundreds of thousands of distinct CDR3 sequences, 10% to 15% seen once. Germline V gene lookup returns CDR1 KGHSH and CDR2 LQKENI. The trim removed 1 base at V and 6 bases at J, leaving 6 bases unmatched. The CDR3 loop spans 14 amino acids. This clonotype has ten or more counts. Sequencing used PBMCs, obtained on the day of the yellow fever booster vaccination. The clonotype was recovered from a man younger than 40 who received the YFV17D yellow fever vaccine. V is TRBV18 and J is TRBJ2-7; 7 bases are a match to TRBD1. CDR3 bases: TGTGCCAGCTCACCACTCAGCAGGGACAGCGAGCAGTACTTC. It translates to CASSPLSRDSEQYF.